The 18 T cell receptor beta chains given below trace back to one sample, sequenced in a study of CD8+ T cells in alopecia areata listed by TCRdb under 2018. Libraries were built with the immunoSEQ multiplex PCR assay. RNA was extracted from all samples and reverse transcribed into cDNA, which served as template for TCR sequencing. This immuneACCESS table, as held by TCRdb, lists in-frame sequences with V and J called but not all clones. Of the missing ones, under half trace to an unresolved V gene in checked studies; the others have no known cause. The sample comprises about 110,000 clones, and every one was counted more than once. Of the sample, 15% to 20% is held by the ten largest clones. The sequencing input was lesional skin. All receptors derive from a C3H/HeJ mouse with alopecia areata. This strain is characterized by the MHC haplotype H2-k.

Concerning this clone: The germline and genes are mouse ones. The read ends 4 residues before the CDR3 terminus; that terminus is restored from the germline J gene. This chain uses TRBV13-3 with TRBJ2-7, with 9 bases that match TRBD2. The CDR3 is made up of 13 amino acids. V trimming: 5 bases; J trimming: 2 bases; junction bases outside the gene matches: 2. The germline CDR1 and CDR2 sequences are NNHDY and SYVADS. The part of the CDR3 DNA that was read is TGTGCCAGCAGGGGACTGGGAGCCTAT. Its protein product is CASRGLGAY. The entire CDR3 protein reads CASRGLGAYEQYF.

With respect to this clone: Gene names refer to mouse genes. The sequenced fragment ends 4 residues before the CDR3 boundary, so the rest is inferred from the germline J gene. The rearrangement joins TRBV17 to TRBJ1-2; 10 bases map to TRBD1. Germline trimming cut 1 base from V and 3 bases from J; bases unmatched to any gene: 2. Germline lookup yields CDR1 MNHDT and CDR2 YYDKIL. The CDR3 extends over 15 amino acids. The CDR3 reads CASSRGTGGYSDYTF. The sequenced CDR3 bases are TGTGCTAGCAGTAGAGGGACAGGGGGATACTCC.

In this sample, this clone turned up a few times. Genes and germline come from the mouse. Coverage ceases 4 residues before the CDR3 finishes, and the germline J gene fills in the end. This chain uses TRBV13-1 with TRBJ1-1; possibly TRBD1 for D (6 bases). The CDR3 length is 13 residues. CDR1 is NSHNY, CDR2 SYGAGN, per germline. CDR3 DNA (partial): TGTGCCAGCAGTGAACCGGGACAAACA. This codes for CASSEPGQT. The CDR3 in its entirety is CASSEPGQTEVFF.

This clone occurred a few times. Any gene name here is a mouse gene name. The CDR3 DNA, read in part, is TGTGCCAGCACATCTGGGGGAAACTATGCT. It yields the protein CASTSGGNYA. The entire CDR3 is CASTSGGNYAEQFF. This chain uses TRBV13-1 with TRBJ2-1, with 7 nucleotides matching TRBD2. The sequenced fragment ends 4 residues before the CDR3 boundary, so the rest is inferred from the germline J gene. Per germline, CDR1 NSHNY and CDR2 SYGAGN. The CDR3 loop spans 14 amino acids. Trimming removed 6 bases from V and 1 base from J; junction bases left unmatched: 4.

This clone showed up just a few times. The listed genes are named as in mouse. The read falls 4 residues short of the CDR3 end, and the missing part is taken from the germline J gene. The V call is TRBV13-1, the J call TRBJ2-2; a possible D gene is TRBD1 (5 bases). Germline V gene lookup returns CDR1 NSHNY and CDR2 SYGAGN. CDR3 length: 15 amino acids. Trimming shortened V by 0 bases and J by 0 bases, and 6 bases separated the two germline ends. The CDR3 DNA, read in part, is TGTGCCAGCAGTGATGTGGACACAAACACCGGG. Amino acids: CASSDVDTNTG. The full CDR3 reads CASSDVDTNTGQLYF.

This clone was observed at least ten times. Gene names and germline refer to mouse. CDR3 sequence: CASSDALGGQDEQYF. Incomplete CDR3 DNA: TGTGCCAGCAGTGATGCACTGGGGGGGCAGGAT. The J gene is TRBJ2-7, the V gene TRBV13-3, with 11 bases aligning to TRBD2. The read finishes 4 residues shy of the CDR3 end, and the germline J gene is used to complete it. The germline V gene has CDR1 NNHDY and CDR2 SYVADS. This CDR3 has 15 amino acids.

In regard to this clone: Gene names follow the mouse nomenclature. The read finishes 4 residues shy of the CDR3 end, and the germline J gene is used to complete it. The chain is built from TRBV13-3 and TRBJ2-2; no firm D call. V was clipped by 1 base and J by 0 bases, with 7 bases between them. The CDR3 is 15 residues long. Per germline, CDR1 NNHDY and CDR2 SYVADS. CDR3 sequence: CASSDRQANTGQLYF. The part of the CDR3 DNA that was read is TGTGCCAGCAGTGATAGGCAGGCAAACACCGGG.

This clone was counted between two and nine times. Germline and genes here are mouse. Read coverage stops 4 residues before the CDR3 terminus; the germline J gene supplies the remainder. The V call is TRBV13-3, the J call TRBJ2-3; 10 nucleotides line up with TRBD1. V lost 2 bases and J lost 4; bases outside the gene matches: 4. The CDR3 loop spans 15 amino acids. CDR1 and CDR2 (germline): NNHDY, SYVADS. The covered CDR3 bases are TGTGCCAGCAGTGAAACGGGACAGGGGTCAGAA. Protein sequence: CASSETGQGSE. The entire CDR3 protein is CASSETGQGSETLYF.

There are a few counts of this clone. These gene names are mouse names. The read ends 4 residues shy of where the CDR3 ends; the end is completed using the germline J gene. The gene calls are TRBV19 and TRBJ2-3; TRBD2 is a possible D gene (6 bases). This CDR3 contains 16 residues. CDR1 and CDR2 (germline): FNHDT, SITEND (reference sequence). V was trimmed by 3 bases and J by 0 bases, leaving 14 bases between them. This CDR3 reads CASSTPLGNSAETLYF. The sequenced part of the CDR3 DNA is TGTGCCAGCAGTACCCCTCTGGGGAATAGTGCAGAA.

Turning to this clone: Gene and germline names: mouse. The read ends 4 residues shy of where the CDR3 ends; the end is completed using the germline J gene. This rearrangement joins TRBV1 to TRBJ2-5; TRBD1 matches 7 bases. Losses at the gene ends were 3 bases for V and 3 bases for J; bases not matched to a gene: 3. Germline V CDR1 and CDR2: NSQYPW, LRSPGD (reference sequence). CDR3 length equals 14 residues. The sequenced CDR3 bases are TGCACCTGCAGTGCCTGGACAGGTCAAGAC. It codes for CTCSAWTGQD. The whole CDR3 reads CTCSAWTGQDTQYF. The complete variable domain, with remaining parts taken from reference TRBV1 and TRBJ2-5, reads VTLLEQNPRWRLVPRGQAVNLRCILKNSQYPWMSWYQQDLQKQLQWLFTLRSPGDKEVKSLPGADYLATRVTDTELRLQVANMSQGRTLYCTCSAWTGQDTQYFGPGTRLLVL.

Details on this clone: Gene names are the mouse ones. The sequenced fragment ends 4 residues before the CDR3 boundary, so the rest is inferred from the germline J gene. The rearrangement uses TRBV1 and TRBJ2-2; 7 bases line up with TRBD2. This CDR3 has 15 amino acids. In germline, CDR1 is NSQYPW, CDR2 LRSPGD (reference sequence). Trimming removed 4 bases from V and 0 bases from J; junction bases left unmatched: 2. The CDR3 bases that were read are TGCACCTGCAGTGTGACTGGGACAAACACCGGG. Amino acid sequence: CTCSVTGTNTG. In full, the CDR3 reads CTCSVTGTNTGQLYF. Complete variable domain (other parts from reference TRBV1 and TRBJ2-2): VTLLEQNPRWRLVPRGQAVNLRCILKNSQYPWMSWYQQDLQKQLQWLFTLRSPGDKEVKSLPGADYLATRVTDTELRLQVANMSQGRTLYCTCSVTGTNTGQLYFGEGSKLTVL.

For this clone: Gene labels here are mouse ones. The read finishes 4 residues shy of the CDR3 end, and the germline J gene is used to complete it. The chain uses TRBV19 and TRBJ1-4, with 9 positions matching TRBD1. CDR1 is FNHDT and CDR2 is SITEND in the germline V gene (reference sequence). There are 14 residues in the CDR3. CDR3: CASSRDRDGERLFF. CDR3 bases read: TGTGCCAGCAGTAGGGACAGGGACGGCGAA.

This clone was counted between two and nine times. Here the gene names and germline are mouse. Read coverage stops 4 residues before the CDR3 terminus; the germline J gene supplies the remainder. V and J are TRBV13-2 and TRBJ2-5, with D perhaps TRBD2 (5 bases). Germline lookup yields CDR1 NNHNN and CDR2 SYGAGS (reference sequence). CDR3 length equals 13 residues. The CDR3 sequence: CASGDLGRDTQYF. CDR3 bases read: TGTGCCAGCGGTGATTTGGGGAGGGAC.

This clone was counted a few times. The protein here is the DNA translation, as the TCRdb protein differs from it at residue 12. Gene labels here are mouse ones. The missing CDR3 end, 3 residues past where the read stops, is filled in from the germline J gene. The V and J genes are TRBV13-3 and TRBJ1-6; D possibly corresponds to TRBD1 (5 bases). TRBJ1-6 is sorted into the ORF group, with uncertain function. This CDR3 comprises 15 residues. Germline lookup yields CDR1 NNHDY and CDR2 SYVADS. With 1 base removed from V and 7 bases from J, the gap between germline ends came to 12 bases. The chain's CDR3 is CASSDRQGKNSPLYF. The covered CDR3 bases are TGTGCCAGCAGTGATCGCCAGGGCAAGAATTCGCCC.

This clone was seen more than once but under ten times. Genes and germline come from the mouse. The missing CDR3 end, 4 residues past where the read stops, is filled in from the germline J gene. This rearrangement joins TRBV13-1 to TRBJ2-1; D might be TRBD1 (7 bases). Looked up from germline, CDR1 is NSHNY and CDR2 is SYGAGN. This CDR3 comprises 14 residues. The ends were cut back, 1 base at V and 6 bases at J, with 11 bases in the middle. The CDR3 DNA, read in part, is TGTGCCAGCAGTGATAAAGGGGGCGGTGCT. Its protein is CASSDKGGGA. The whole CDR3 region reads CASSDKGGGAEQFF.

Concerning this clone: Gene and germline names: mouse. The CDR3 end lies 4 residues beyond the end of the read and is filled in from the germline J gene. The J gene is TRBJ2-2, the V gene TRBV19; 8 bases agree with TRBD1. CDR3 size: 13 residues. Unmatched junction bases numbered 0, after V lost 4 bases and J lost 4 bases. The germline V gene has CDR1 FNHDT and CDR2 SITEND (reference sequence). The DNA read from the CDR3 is TGTGCCAGCAGTCAGGGGGCCACCGGG. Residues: CASSQGATG. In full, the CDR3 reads CASSQGATGQLYF.

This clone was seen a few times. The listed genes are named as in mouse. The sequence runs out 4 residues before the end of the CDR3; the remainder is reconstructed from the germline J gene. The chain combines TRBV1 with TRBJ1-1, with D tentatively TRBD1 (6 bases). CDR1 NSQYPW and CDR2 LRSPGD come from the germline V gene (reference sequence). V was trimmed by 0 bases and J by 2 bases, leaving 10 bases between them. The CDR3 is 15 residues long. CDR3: CTCSADQGPNTEVFF. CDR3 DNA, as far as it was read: TGCACCTGCAGTGCAGACCAGGGGCCCAACACA.

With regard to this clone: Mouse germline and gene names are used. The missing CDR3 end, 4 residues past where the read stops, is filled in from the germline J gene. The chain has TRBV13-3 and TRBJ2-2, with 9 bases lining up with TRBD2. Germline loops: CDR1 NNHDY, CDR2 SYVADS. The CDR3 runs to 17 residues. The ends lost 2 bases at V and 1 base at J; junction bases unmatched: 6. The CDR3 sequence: CASSDEGTGRNTGQLYF. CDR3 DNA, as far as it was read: TGTGCCAGCAGTGACGAAGGGACTGGGAGAAACACCGGG.